This T cell receptor (beta chain) was identified in a study of blood T cells in healthy people across ages. Study context: Every two T cells gave about one barcoded beta molecule via template switching. Overall study results and limits: Without sorted subsets, naive and antigen-experienced compartments could not be conclusively compared.

Together with a sample-barcoded 5' primer, a J-beta primer mix was included in a second PCR lasting about 7 to 11 cycles. Researchers report that each sample yielded at least 2.5 million CDR3-containing paired-end reads. TCRdb redid the calling of the 5' RACE reads with MiXCR, one entry per CDR3 protein. This sample has fewer than 950,000 distinct CDR3 sequences; around 36% occur once, and the top ten carry roughly 13%. Peripheral blood was drawn, ten milliliters per donor. As to this clonotype: The target antigen is unknown.

Trimming took 3 bases from V and 8 from J; bases not matched to a gene: 8. The CDR3 sequence is 15 residues long. CDR1 is LNHNV, CDR2 YYDKDF, per germline (reference sequence). Sequenced material: blood. The TCR originated in a young man in good health. The chain links TRBV15 to TRBJ2-3; the match to TRBD1 covers 10 bases. This chain's CDR3 is CATSSRGTGVPTQYF. In nucleotides, the CDR3 is TGTGCCACCAGCAGTCGGGGGACAGGGGTGCCTACGCAGTATTTT.